The sequence of this TCR beta chain was determined in a study of shared clonotypes between healthy human individuals. Study at large: The people who gave samples were two women and a few men aged 18 to 49. Three plates each covered CD4 naive and memory; CD8 naive two, CD8 memory one.

TCRdb's table, derived via immunoSEQ multiplex PCR, lists solely in-frame clones and lacks some. In the table there are 550,000 to 800,000 clones, under 80% of which are singletons. The study separated CD4+ cells into CD45RA+ naive and CD45RA-negative memory subsets. Germline V lookup: CDR1 KGHSH, CDR2 LQKENI. V was clipped by 0 bases and J by 3 bases, with 6 bases between them. The CDR3 is made up of 13 amino acids. The specimen was memory CD4+ T cells sorted from blood. Subset reported: CD45RA-negative fraction. This TCR came from a woman aged 25-40 years in good health. The V and J genes are TRBV18 and TRBJ2-7, with unresolved D. CDR3 nucleotide sequence: TGTGCCAGCTCACCACCGGTCATCTACGAGCAGTACTTC. Translated: CASSPPVIYEQYF.